Below are 11 T cell receptor beta chains sequenced from a single sample in a study of cytomegalovirus exposure and HLA in healthy donors. Researchers ran the PCR with 60 Vbeta and 13 Jbeta primers. Sequenced by immunoSEQ multiplex PCR; TCRdb stores in-frame clones only, minus some. Listed are 75,000 to 100,000 clones; 1.4% to 1.5% falls within the top ten. Sequencing was performed on PBMCs. The receptors stem from an older woman in good health and CMV-seronegative.

The chain joins TRBV7-9 to TRBJ1-5; TRBD1 aligns across 7 bases. This CDR3 is 15 amino acids long. From germline, CDR1 is SEHNR and CDR2 FQNEAQ (reference sequence). The V gene end was trimmed by 2 bases and the J gene end by 2 bases; junction bases not matched to a gene: 3. CDR3 protein: CASSLKGAGNQPQHF. DNA of the CDR3: TGTGCCAGCAGCTTAAAGGGGGCAGGCAATCAGCCCCAGCATTTT.

J is TRBJ2-1 and V is TRBV6-5; D is unclear. The germline gives CDR1 MNHEY, CDR2 SVGAGI. Trimming pared 4 bases from V and 0 bases from J, leaving 10 bases between. The CDR3 is 15 residues long. Here the CDR3 DNA reads TGTGCCAGCAGTTCGCACAAAAGCTCCTACAATGAGCAGTTCTTC. Translating it yields CASSSHKSSYNEQFF.

The genes are TRBV7-2 and TRBJ1-1, with TRBD1 matching over 8 bases. The junction had 2 bases not matched to a gene; V was cut back by 5 bases and J by 3 bases. Germline V CDR1 and CDR2: SGHTA, FQGNSA. This CDR3 is built from 13 residues. The CDR3 region has the DNA TGTGCCAGCAGCACGGACAGGGACACTGAAGCTTTCTTT. This gives the protein CASSTDRDTEAFF.

The chain is built from TRBV5-1 and TRBJ2-7; 12 positions match TRBD2. V was clipped by 4 bases and J by 1 base; unmatched bases: 3. Germline V CDR1 and CDR2: SGHRS, YFSETQ. The CDR3 runs to 15 residues. The DNA of the CDR3 is TGCGCCAGCAGCAGTCTAGCGGGAGGGTCCTACGAGCAGTACTTC. This encodes CASSSLAGGSYEQYF.

The chain couples TRBV27 to TRBJ2-5; TRBD2 agrees at 14 bases. Germline CDR1 and CDR2: MNHEY and SMNVEV (reference sequence). The CDR3 has 16 residues. The trim removed 2 bases at V and 4 bases at J, leaving 3 bases unmatched. The CDR3 DNA reads as TGTGCCAGCAGTTTACCTGGGACTAGCGGGAGAGAGACCCAGTACTTC. This translates into CASSLPGTSGRETQYF.

This chain joins TRBV5-1 and TRBJ2-1, with D perhaps TRBD1 (5 bases). CDR3 length: 15 residues. The germline V gene has CDR1 SGHRS and CDR2 YFSETQ. V was trimmed by 4 bases and J by 1 base, leaving 12 bases between them. DNA for the CDR3: TGCGCCAGCAGCCCAGGGTGGCGGTCCTACAATGAGCAGTTCTTC. Its protein is CASSPGWRSYNEQFF.

The chain joins TRBV10-3 to TRBJ2-5, with 8 bases aligning to TRBD1. The J call may be in error: the DNA end matches TRBJ2-7 better. The germline CDR1 and CDR2 sequences are ENHRY and SYGVKD. The CDR3 totals 15 residues. CDR3 sequence reads: CAISESTGAPYEQYF. CDR3 DNA: TGTGCCATCAGTGAGTCGACAGGGGCCCCCTACGAGCAGTACTTC.

This rearrangement joins TRBV6-6 to TRBJ2-7, with TRBD2 matching 10 bases. The trim removed 6 bases at V and 5 bases at J, leaving 13 bases unmatched. CDR1 MNHNY and CDR2 SVGAGI come from the germline V gene (reference sequence). The CDR3 is 16 amino acids. CDR3 sequence: CASSPLAGQVDHEQYF. The CDR3 coding sequence is TGTGCCAGCAGCCCACTAGCGGGACAAGTAGACCACGAGCAGTACTTC.

The chain uses TRBV11-2 and TRBJ2-2, with D possibly being TRBD1 (6 bases). Germline V gene sequence: CDR1 SGHAT, CDR2 FQNNGV. Trimming took 5 bases from V and 0 from J, leaving 22 bases between them. The CDR3 loop spans 19 amino acids. This chain's CDR3 is CASSKRTAPSITNTGELFF. As DNA, the CDR3 is TGTGCCAGCAGCAAACGGACAGCACCGTCCATCACGAACACCGGGGAGCTGTTTTTT.

Concerning this clone itself: A read error may produce the germline difference seen at one junction end. Other DNA sequences in the same sample also yield this CDR3. This chain connects TRBV18 to TRBJ2-7, with a tentative D call TRBD1 (5 bases). The germline V gene encodes CDR1 KGHSH and CDR2 LQKENI. There are 14 residues in the CDR3. DNA for the CDR3: TGTGCCAGCCCACCCCGGACAACCGCCTACGAGCAGTACTTC. Amino acid sequence: CASPPRTTAYEQYF.

The chain carries TRBV27 and TRBJ2-2; TRBD2 agrees at 7 bases. The ends lost 6 bases at V and 1 base at J; junction bases unmatched: 11. The CDR3 consists of 17 residues. Germline CDR1 and CDR2: MNHEY and SMNVEV (reference sequence). The DNA of the CDR3 is TGTGCCAGCAGACAGGTCGTTAGCGGGCGGAACACCGGGGAGCTGTTTTTT. Its translation is CASRQVVSGRNTGELFF.